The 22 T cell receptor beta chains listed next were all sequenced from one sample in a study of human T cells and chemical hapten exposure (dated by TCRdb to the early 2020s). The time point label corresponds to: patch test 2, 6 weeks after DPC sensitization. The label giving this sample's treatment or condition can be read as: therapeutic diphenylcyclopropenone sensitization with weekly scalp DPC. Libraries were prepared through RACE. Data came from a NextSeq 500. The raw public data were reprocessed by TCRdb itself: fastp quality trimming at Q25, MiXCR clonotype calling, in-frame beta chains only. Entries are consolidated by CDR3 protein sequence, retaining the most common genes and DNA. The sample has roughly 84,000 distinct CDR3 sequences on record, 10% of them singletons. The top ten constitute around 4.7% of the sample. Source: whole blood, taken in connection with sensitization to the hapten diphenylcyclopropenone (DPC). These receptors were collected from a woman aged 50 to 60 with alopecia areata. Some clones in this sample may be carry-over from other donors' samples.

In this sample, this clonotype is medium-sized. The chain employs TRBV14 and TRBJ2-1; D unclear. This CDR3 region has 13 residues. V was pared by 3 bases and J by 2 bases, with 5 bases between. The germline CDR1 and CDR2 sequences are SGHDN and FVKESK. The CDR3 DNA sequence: TGTGCCAGCAGCCAGGTTGCCTACAATGAGCAGTTCTTC. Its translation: CASSQVAYNEQFF.

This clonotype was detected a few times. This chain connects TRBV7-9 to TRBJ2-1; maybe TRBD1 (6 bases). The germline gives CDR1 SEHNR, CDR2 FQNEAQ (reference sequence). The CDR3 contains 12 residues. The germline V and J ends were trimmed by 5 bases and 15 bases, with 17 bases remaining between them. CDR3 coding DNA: TGTGCCAGCAGCCTTATTACAGGGAAACCGTTCTTC. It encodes CASSLITGKPFF.

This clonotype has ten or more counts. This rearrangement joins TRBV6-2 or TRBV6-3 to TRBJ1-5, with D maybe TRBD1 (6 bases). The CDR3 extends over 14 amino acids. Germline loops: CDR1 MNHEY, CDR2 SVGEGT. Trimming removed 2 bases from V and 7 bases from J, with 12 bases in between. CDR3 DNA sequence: TGTGCCAGCAGTTACGGGGGGCGAGGACAGCCCCAGCATTTT. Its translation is CASSYGGRGQPQHF.

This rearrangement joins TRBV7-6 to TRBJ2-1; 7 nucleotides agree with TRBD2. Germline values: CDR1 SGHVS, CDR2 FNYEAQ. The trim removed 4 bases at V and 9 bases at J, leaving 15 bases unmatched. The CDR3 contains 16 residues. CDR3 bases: TGTGCCAGCAGCTCGACAATAGGACTAGGAGTCAGTGAGCAGTTCTTC. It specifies CASSSTIGLGVSEQFF.

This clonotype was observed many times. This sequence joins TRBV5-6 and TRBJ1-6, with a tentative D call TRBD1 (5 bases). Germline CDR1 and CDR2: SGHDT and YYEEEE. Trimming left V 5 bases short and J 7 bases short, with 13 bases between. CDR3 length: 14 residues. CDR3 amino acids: CASRPGDRNSPLHF. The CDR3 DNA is TGTGCCAGCAGACCTGGGGACCGCAATTCACCCCTCCACTTT.

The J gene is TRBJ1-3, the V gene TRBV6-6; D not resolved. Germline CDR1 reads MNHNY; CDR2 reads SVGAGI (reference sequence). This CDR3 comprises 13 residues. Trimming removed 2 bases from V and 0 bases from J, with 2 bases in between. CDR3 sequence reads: CASSYGSGNTIYF. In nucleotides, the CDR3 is TGTGCCAGCAGTTACGGCTCTGGAAACACCATATATTTT.

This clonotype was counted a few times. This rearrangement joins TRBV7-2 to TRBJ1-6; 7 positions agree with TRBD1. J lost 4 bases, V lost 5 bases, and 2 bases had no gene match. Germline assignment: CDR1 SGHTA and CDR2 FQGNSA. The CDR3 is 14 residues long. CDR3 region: CASSPGQYNSPLHF. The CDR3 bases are TGTGCCAGCAGCCCGGGACAGTATAATTCACCCCTCCACTTT.

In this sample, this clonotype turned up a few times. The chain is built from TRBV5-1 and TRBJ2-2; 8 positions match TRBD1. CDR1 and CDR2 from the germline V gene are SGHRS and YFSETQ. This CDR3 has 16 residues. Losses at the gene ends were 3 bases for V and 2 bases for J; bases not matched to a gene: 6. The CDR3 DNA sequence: TGCGCCAGCAGCTCAACAGGGGGACAAAACACCGGGGAGCTGTTTTTT. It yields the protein CASSSTGGQNTGELFF.

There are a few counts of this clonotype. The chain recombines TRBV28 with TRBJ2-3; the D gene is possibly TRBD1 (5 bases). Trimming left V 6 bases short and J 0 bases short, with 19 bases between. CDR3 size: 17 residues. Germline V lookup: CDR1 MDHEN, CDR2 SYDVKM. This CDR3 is CASRFPFQGPSTDTQYF. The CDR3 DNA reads TGTGCCAGCAGGTTTCCTTTCCAGGGCCCTAGCACAGATACGCAGTATTTT.

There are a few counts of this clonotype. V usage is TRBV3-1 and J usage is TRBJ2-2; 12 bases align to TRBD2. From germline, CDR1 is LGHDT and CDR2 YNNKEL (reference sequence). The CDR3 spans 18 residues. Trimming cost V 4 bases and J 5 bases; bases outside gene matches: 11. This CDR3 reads CASSRKRLAGVRTGELFF. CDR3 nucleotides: TGTGCCAGCAGCCGCAAAAGACTAGCGGGAGTACGGACCGGGGAGCTGTTTTTT.

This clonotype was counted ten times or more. CDR3 bases: TGTGCCAGCTCACCGGGGAGCGGGAGGCCGGACAATGAGCAGTTCTTC. This gives the protein CASSPGSGRPDNEQFF. This chain joins TRBV18 and TRBJ2-1, with 9 positions matching TRBD2. The germline V gene encodes CDR1 KGHSH and CDR2 LQKENI. V was pared by 3 bases and J by 5 bases, with 8 bases of the junction left unmatched. This CDR3 has 16 amino acids.

DNA for the CDR3: TGTGCCAGCTCACCAGTGGGCCCTGAGCAGTTCTTC. As protein: CASSPVGPEQFF. The rearrangement uses TRBV18 and TRBJ2-1; D call uncertain. This CDR3 is 12 amino acids long. Germline CDR1 reads KGHSH; CDR2 reads LQKENI. Trimming removed 2 bases from V and 9 bases from J, with 8 bases in between. Supplemented by reference TRBV18 and TRBJ2-1, the full variable domain reads NAGVMQNPRHLVRRRGQEARLRCSPMKGHSHVYWYRQLPEEGLKFMVYLQKENIIDESGMPKERFSAEFPKEGPSILRIQQVVRGDSAAYFCASSPVGPEQFFGPGTRLTVL.

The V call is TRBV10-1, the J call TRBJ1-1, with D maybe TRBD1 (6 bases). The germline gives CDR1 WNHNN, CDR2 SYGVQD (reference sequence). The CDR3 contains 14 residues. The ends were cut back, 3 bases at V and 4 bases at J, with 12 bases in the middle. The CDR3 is CASSDLDRATEAFF. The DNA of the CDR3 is TGCGCCAGCAGTGACTTGGACAGAGCCACTGAAGCTTTCTTT.

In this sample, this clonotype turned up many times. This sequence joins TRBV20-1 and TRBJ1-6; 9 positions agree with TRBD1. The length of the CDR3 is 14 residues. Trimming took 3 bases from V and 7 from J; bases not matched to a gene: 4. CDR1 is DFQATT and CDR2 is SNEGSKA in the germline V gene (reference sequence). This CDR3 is CSASGTGRNSPLHF. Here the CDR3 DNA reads TGCAGTGCTAGTGGGACAGGGCGAAATTCACCCCTCCACTTT.

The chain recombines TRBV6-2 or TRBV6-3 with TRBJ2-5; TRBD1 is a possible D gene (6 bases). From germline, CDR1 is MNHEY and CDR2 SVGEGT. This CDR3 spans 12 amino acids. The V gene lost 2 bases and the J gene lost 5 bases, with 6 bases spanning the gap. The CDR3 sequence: CASSYGQETQYF. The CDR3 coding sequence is TGTGCCAGCAGTTACGGACAGGAGACCCAGTACTTC.

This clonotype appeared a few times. The CDR3 bases are TGTGCCAGCAGCTCCAACGGGATTCAAGAGACCCAGTACTTC. This gives the protein CASSSNGIQETQYF. The genes are TRBV7-2 and TRBJ2-5; maybe TRBD2 (5 bases). Germline CDR1 is SGHTA and CDR2 is FQGNSA. The V end was cut by 4 bases, the J end by 2 bases, with 11 bases between. The CDR3 has 14 residues.

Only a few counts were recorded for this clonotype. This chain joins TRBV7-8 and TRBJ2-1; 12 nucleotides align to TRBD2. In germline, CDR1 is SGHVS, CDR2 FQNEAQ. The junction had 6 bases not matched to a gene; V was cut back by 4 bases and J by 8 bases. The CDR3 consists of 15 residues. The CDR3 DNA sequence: TGTGCCAGCAGCTCTAGCGGGAGGGCCGTCTATGAGCAGTTCTTC. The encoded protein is CASSSSGRAVYEQFF.

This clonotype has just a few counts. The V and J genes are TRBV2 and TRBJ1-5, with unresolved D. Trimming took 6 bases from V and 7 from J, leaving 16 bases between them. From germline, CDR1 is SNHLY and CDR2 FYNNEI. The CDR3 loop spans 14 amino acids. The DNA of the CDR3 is TGTGCCAGCAGGGAGGGTTTGATTTCCCAGCCCCAGCATTTT. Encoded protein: CASREGLISQPQHF.

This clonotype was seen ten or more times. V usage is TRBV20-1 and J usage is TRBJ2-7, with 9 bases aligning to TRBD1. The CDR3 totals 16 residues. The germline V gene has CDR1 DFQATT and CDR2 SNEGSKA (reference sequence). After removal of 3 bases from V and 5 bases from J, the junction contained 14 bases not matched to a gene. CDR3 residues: CSASVPSTGGKNEQYF. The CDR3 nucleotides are TGCAGTGCTAGTGTCCCATCGACAGGGGGGAAGAACGAGCAGTACTTC.

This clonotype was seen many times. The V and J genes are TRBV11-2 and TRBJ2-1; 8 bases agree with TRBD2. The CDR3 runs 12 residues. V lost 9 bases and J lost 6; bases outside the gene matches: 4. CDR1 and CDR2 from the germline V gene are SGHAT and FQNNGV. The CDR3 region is CASSGNGNEQFF. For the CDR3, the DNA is TGTGCCAGTAGCGGGAACGGCAATGAGCAGTTCTTC.

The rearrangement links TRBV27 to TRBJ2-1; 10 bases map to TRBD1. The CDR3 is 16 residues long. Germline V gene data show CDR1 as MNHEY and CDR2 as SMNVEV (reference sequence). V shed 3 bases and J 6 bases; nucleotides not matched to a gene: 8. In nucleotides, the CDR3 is TGTGCCAGCAGTTTCACCGGGACAGGGGTGATCAATGAGCAGTTCTTC. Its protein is CASSFTGTGVINEQFF.

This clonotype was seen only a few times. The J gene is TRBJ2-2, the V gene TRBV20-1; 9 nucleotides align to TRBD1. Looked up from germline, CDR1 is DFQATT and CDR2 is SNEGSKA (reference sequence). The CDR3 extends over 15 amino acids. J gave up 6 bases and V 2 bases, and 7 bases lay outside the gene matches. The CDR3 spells CSARSYRGQAGELFF. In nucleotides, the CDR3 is TGCAGTGCTAGATCCTACAGGGGGCAGGCCGGGGAGCTGTTTTTT.